These 23 T cell receptor beta chains were sequenced from one sample in a study of cytotoxic CD8 clonotypes in ibrutinib-treated CLL. Here immunoSEQ multiplex PCR was the method, and the copy in TCRdb shows in-frame clones only, minus some. The repertoire holds hundreds of thousands of clones, 67% seen once, with approximately 6% in the top ten. The specimen comprised PBMCs, sampled after 36 months of ibrutinib treatment. The receptors come from a human donor with chronic lymphocytic leukemia.

The chain recombines TRBV5-1 with TRBJ2-1, with TRBD2 matching over 8 bases. CDR1 is SGHRS and CDR2 is YFSETQ in the germline V gene. The CDR3 runs to 17 residues. V dropped 6 bases and J dropped 6; count of bases not matched to a gene: 17. CDR3 sequence (DNA): TGCGCCAGCATGAGGTCCCTCCAGCGGGGGAACCCCAATGAGCAGTTCTTC. Protein product: CASMRSLQRGNPNEQFF. Full variable domain (remainder filled in from reference TRBV5-1 and TRBJ2-1): KAGVTQTPRYLIKTRGQQVTLSCSPISGHRSVSWYQQTPGQGLQFLFEYFSETQRNKGNFPGRFSGRQFSNSRSEMNVSTLELGDSALYLCASMRSLQRGNPNEQFFGPGTRLTVL.

The chain has TRBV5-1 and TRBJ2-3, with D possibly TRBD2 on 5 matching bases. Germline V gives CDR1 SGHRS, CDR2 YFSETQ. CDR3 length equals 15 residues. Trimming stripped 4 bases from V and 0 bases from J, with 12 bases between. The CDR3 region is CASSPHLASTDTQYF. CDR3 in DNA: TGCGCCAGCAGCCCCCACCTAGCTAGCACAGATACGCAGTATTTT.

J is TRBJ2-7 and V is TRBV4-1, with 9 bases that match TRBD1. The V gene's germline CDR1 is MGHRA and CDR2 YSYEKL. This CDR3 has 15 residues. The V gene end was trimmed by 4 bases and the J gene end by 4 bases; junction bases not matched to a gene: 8. CDR3 in amino acids: CASSRFAGQGYEQYF. The CDR3 DNA follows: TGCGCCAGCAGCCGCTTCGCGGGACAGGGATACGAGCAGTACTTC.

V and J are TRBV7-2 and TRBJ2-3; TRBD2 matches at 8 bases. This CDR3 contains 15 residues. J lost 6 bases, V lost 4 bases, and 9 bases had no gene match. CDR1 and CDR2 from the germline V gene are SGHTA and FQGNSA. CDR3 residues: CASSSAGLGGDTQYF. As DNA, the CDR3 is TGTGCCAGCAGCTCGGCGGGACTAGGTGGTGATACGCAGTATTTT.

The chain combines TRBV14 with TRBJ2-3; weak D call: TRBD1 (5 bases). The CDR3 contains 15 residues. Per the germline V gene, CDR1 is SGHDN and CDR2 is FVKESK. Trimming removed 4 bases at V and 6 bases at J, with 17 bases between. The DNA of the CDR3 is TGTGCCAGCAGCCCCGCTAGGGGCGCGCGGGATACGCAGTATTTT. It is translated as CASSPARGARDTQYF.

J is TRBJ2-7 and V is TRBV29-1; D gene uncertain. Per germline, CDR1 SQVTM and CDR2 ANQGSEA. CDR3 size: 12 residues. With 1 base removed from V and 3 bases from J, the gap between germline ends came to 7 bases. CDR3 coding DNA: TGCAGCGTTGAAGTGGCTCGCTACGAGCAGTACTTC. Its protein product is CSVEVARYEQYF.

The J gene is TRBJ2-1, the V gene TRBV6-5, with D possibly matching TRBD2 (6 bases). Per the germline V gene, CDR1 is MNHEY and CDR2 is SVGAGI. The CDR3 sequence is 15 residues long. Trimming took off 6 bases at V and 3 bases at J, with 15 bases between the two ends. The CDR3 loop is CASSLSGLNYNEQFF. CDR3 in DNA: TGTGCCAGCAGCTTAAGCGGACTAAACTACAATGAGCAGTTCTTC.

The chain couples TRBV6-5 to TRBJ2-5; 7 bases are a match to TRBD1. The germline V gene has CDR1 MNHEY and CDR2 SVGAGI. The length of the CDR3 is 15 residues. V lost 6 bases, J lost 5 bases, and 12 bases stayed unmatched. This CDR3 is CASSLLTGLPETQYF. CDR3 nucleotide sequence: TGTGCCAGCAGCTTACTGACAGGGCTACCGGAGACCCAGTACTTC.

The V call is TRBV2, the J call TRBJ2-2; TRBD2 agrees at 10 bases. Germline CDR1 reads SNHLY; CDR2 reads FYNNEI. The CDR3 has 14 amino acids. The V gene end was trimmed by 8 bases and the J gene end by 6 bases; junction bases not matched to a gene: 6. The CDR3 sequence: CASPAGGLSGELFF. Here the CDR3 DNA reads TGTGCCAGCCCAGCGGGAGGGCTCTCCGGGGAGCTGTTTTTT.

This rearrangement joins TRBV18 to TRBJ1-1, with D possibly matching TRBD1 (5 bases). The CDR3 has 16 residues. CDR1 is KGHSH and CDR2 is LQKENI in the germline V gene. The ends were cut back, 4 bases at V and 4 bases at J, with 19 bases in the middle. The CDR3 sequence is CASSLITGLVVTEAFF. The CDR3 nucleotides are TGTGCCAGCTCACTGATTACGGGGCTAGTGGTCACTGAAGCTTTCTTT. Drawing the rest from reference TRBV18 and TRBJ1-1, the complete variable domain is NAGVMQNPRHLVRRRGQEARLRCSPMKGHSHVYWYRQLPEEGLKFMVYLQKENIIDESGMPKERFSAEFPKEGPSILRIQQVVRGDSAAYFCASSLITGLVVTEAFFGQGTRLTVV.

This chain uses TRBV29-1 with TRBJ2-5, with 12 positions matching TRBD2. CDR3 length: 19 residues. The V gene's germline CDR1 is SQVTM and CDR2 ANQGSEA. Trimming at V came to 7 bases and at J to 5 bases, leaving 23 bases not matched to a gene. The DNA of the CDR3 is TGCAGCGCTGACTATCCGGGACTAGCGGGCAGTCCTTCGTGGGAGACCCAGTACTTC. Protein product: CSADYPGLAGSPSWETQYF.

V gene TRBV4-3 combines with J gene TRBJ2-3; possibly TRBD2 for D (6 bases). CDR1 is LGHNA, CDR2 YSLEER, per germline. Trimming shortened V by 1 base and J by 5 bases, and 7 bases separated the two germline ends. CDR3 length equals 13 residues. The CDR3 region is CASSQGAGDTQYF. Written as DNA, the CDR3 is TGCGCCAGCAGCCAAGGAGCGGGAGATACGCAGTATTTT.

This clone was detected a few times. This chain links TRBV11-1 with TRBJ2-7; D possibly matches TRBD1 or TRBD2 (5 bases each). The CDR3 loop spans 16 amino acids. V shed 3 bases and J shed 2 bases, with 17 bases lying between them. Germline loops: CDR1 SGHAT, CDR2 FQDESV (reference sequence). CDR3 protein: CASSFLGRSGAYEQYF. The CDR3 DNA is TGTGCCAGCAGCTTCCTGGGGCGGAGCGGAGCCTACGAGCAGTACTTC.

The chain joins TRBV6-1 to TRBJ2-7; D may be TRBD1 or TRBD2 (5 bases each). The CDR3 extends over 15 amino acids. Trimming removed 7 bases from V and 2 bases from J, with 18 bases in between. Germline lookup yields CDR1 MNHNS and CDR2 SASEGT. CDR3 sequence reads: CASNHGGGYPYEQYF. The CDR3 DNA reads as TGTGCCAGCAACCACGGTGGGGGATACCCCTACGAGCAGTACTTC.

The rearrangement uses TRBV14 and TRBJ1-1; D is ambiguous. Germline V lookup: CDR1 SGHDN, CDR2 FVKESK. The V gene lost 3 bases and the J gene lost 4 bases, with 9 bases spanning the gap. The length of the CDR3 is 13 residues. CDR3 in DNA: TGTGCCAGCAGCCAGTTTGGGAGCACTGAAGCTTTCTTT. This gives the protein CASSQFGSTEAFF.

The chain recombines TRBV6-6 with TRBJ2-2; D unclear. Trimming removed 0 bases from V and 6 bases from J, with 8 bases in between. The CDR3 totals 14 residues. Germline loops: CDR1 MNHNY, CDR2 SVGAGI (reference sequence). The CDR3 protein is CASSYSRFAGELFF. CDR3 in DNA: TGTGCCAGCAGTTACTCTCGGTTTGCCGGGGAGCTGTTTTTT.

The CDR3 region has the DNA TGTGCCAGCTCACCGGCTAGCGGATCGTACAATGAGCAGTTCTTC. Translating it yields CASSPASGSYNEQFF. The chain recombines TRBV18 with TRBJ2-1, with 7 bases identical to TRBD2. V trimming: 3 bases; J trimming: 4 bases; junction bases outside the gene matches: 6. CDR3 size: 15 residues. Germline lookup yields CDR1 KGHSH and CDR2 LQKENI.

The CDR3 protein is CASSETGAVRGTEAFF. The CDR3 DNA is TGTGCCAGCAGTGAGACAGGGGCGGTGAGAGGCACTGAAGCTTTCTTT. This chain links TRBV6-4 with TRBJ1-1; 8 bases are a match to TRBD1. The V segment lost 3 bases and the J segment 4 bases; nucleotides outside the gene matches: 10. The germline V gene encodes CDR1 MRHNA and CDR2 SNTAGT. This CDR3 has 16 residues.

The rearrangement joins TRBV5-4 to TRBJ2-3, with a possible D match to TRBD1 (5 bases). CDR1 and CDR2 from the germline V gene are SGHNT and YYREEE (reference sequence). The ends were cut back, 2 bases at V and 4 bases at J, with 11 bases in the middle. There are 14 residues in the CDR3. CDR3 nucleotide sequence: TGTGCCAGCAGCTTAGTACCGACAGCAGATACGCAGTATTTT. Protein: CASSLVPTADTQYF.

The CDR3 reads CASSYSNRANTEAFF. CDR3 DNA: TGTGCCAGCAGTTACTCGAACAGGGCTAACACTGAAGCTTTCTTT. The chain recombines TRBV6-5 with TRBJ1-1; perhaps TRBD1 as D (6 bases). There are 15 residues in the CDR3. The V gene lost 0 bases and the J gene lost 2 bases, with 10 bases spanning the gap. From germline, CDR1 is MNHEY and CDR2 SVGAGI.

A word on this clone: The sample contains more than one DNA sequence encoding this CDR3. The gene calls are TRBV6-6 and TRBJ2-3; D gene unclear. Germline values: CDR1 MNHNY, CDR2 SVGAGI (reference sequence). V gave up 7 bases and J gave up 3 bases, with 8 bases separating them. The CDR3 has 12 amino acids. This CDR3 is CASTPSTDTQYF. CDR3 nucleotide sequence: TGTGCCAGCACTCCGAGTACAGATACGCAGTATTTT.

V usage is TRBV2 and J usage is TRBJ2-6, with 9 bases identical to TRBD2. The CDR3 has 17 amino acids. V was pared by 8 bases and J by 1 base, with 9 bases of the junction left unmatched. Germline CDR1 reads SNHLY; CDR2 reads FYNNEI. The CDR3 protein is CASHRLAETSGANVLTF. The CDR3, as DNA: TGTGCCAGCCACAGACTAGCGGAGACTTCTGGGGCCAACGTCCTGACTTTC. Full variable domain (outside the CDR3, taken from reference TRBV2 and TRBJ2-6): EPEVTQTPSHQVTQMGQEVILRCVPISNHLYFYWYRQILGQKVEFLVSFYNNEISEKSEIFDDQFSVERPDGSNFTLKIRSTKLEDSAMYFCASHRLAETSGANVLTFGAGSRLTVL.

This clone came up once. J is TRBJ1-1 and V is TRBV7-6; D possibly corresponds to TRBD1 (6 bases). The CDR3 runs 15 residues. V was clipped by 1 base and J by 4 bases, with 13 bases between them. Germline CDR1 reads SGHVS; CDR2 reads FNYEAQ. The chain's CDR3 is CASSLVLQGGTEAFF. The CDR3 bases are TGTGCCAGCAGCTTAGTCTTACAGGGTGGCACTGAAGCTTTCTTT.